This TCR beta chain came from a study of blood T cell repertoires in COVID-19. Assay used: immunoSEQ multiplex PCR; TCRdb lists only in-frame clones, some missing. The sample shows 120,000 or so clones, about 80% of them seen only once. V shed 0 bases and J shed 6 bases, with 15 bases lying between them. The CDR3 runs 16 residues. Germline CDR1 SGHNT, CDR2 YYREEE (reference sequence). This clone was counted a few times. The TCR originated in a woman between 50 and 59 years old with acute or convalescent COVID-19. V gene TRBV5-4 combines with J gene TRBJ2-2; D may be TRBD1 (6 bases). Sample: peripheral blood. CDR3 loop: CASSLASGRGPGELFF. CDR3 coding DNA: TGTGCCAGCAGCTTGGCCTCGGGCAGGGGTCCCGGGGAGCTGTTTTTT.